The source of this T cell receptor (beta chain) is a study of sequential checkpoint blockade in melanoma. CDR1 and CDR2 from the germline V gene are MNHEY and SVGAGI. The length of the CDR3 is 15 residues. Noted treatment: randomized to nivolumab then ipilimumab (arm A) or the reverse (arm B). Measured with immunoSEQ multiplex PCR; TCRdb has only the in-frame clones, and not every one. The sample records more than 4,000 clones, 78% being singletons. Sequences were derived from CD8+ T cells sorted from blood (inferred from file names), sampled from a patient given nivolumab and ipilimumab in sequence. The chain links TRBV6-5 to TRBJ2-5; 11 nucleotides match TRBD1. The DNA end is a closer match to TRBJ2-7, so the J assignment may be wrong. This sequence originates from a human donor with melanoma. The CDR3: CASSTWDRGTYEQYF. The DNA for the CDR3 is TGTGCCAGCAGTACTTGGGACAGGGGGACCTACGAGCAGTACTTC.